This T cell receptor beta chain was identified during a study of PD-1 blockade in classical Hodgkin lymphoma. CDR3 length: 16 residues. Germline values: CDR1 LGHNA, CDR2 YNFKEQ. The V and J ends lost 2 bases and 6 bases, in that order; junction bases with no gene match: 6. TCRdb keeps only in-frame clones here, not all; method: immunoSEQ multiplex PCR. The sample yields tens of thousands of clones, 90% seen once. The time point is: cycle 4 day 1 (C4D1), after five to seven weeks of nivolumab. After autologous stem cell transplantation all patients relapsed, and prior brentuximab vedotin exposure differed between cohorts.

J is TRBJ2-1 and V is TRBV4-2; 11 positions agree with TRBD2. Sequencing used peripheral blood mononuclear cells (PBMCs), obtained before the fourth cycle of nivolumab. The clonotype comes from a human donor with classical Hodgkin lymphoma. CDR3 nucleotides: TGTGCCAGCAGCCAACCACTAGCGGGGGACAGCAATGAGCAGTTCTTC. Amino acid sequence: CASSQPLAGDSNEQFF.